Below, one T cell receptor beta chain is given with its context. Assignments of participants to cohorts depended upon their own reported clinical history. The assay was immunoSEQ multiplex PCR, and TCRdb's table has in-frame clones only and misses some. The sample carries 250,000 or so clones, roughly 80% recorded once. The CDR3 is 14 residues long. Trimming cost V 5 bases and J 8 bases; bases outside gene matches: 8. CDR1 is SGHTA and CDR2 is FQGTGA in the germline V gene. This entry belongs to a study of blood T cell repertoires in COVID-19. Overall study context: From T cells, B-cell-depleted T cells, or PBMCs came the material, which was cDNA or gDNA.

The material sequenced was PBMCs or T cells enriched from blood (not recorded which). The source is a middle-aged woman who had been exposed to COVID-19. This chain uses TRBV7-3 with TRBJ2-1; 8 bases fit TRBD1. In DNA, the CDR3 is TGTGCCAGCAGCCGAGGACAGGGAATGGATGAGCAGTTCTTC. Residues: CASSRGQGMDEQFF.